These 6 T cell receptor beta chains were sequenced from one sample in a study. TCRdb called the RT-PCR reads again in MiXCR, with one record for every CDR3 protein. The table records fewer than 800,000 distinct CDR3 sequences, more than 13% of them present only once. Material: memory CD4+ T cells from blood. These receptors were collected from a female donor in good health, serving as a healthy control.

This clonotype was detected a few times. V is TRBV24-1 and J is TRBJ2-5; D not certain. Germline V gene lookup returns CDR1 KGHDR and CDR2 SFDVKD. The V and J ends lost 8 bases and 5 bases respectively, with 14 bases between them. The CDR3 is 13 amino acids. In DNA, the CDR3 is TGTGCCACCACCGATAATGGAAAGGAGACCCAGTACTTC. It translates to CATTDNGKETQYF.

This clonotype was recorded many times. The CDR3 loop is CSAGPRGRLEIEAFF. Here the CDR3 DNA reads TGCAGTGCCGGACCCAGGGGGCGCTTAGAGATTGAAGCTTTCTTT. The gene calls are TRBV20-1 and TRBJ1-1; the match to TRBD1 covers 8 bases. The V segment lost 6 bases and the J segment 7 bases; nucleotides outside the gene matches: 16. Germline CDR1 is DFQATT and CDR2 is SNEGSKA (reference sequence). This CDR3 contains 15 residues.

This clonotype occurred a few times. The CDR3 DNA is TGCAGTGCTAGAGAACGGCCCAACCGGGGTTCCGAGCAGTTCTTC. It is translated as CSARERPNRGSEQFF. This chain joins TRBV20-1 and TRBJ2-1; D is perhaps TRBD2 (5 bases). CDR1 and CDR2 from the germline V gene are DFQATT and SNEGSKA (reference sequence). CDR3 size: 15 residues. Trimming pared 0 bases from V and 10 bases from J, leaving 19 bases between.

This clonotype was picked up a small number of times. This chain joins TRBV7-9 and TRBJ2-3, with D perhaps assigned TRBD1 or TRBD2 (5 bases each). Germline V gene sequence: CDR1 SEHNR, CDR2 FQNEAQ (reference sequence). V was pared by 5 bases and J by 6 bases, with 15 bases between. The CDR3 loop spans 14 amino acids. The DNA of the CDR3 is TGTGCCAGCAGCCCCCGGGACGTTGGGGATACGCAGTATTTT. Amino acids: CASSPRDVGDTQYF.

This clonotype was seen many times. V usage is TRBV7-2 and J usage is TRBJ2-1; D not certain. Trimming cost V 1 base and J 0 bases, with 4 bases left between them. This CDR3 has 14 amino acids. Germline CDR1 is SGHTA and CDR2 is FQGNSA. CDR3 region: CASSLDHSYNEQFF. CDR3 nucleotides: TGTGCCAGCAGCTTAGATCACTCCTACAATGAGCAGTTCTTC.

The table lists this clonotype with a few counts. The J gene is TRBJ1-1, the V gene TRBV5-4; D may be TRBD1 (6 bases). The CDR3 runs 15 residues. Germline V gene sequence: CDR1 SGHNT, CDR2 YYREEE (reference sequence). Trimming shortened V by 1 base and J by 2 bases, and 12 bases separated the two germline ends. The CDR3 here is CASSLKQGFNTEAFF. CDR3 in DNA: TGTGCCAGCAGCTTGAAGCAGGGGTTTAACACTGAAGCTTTCTTT. The variable domain in full, completed from reference TRBV5-4 and TRBJ1-1, reads ETGVTQSPTHLIKTRGQQVTLRCSSQSGHNTVSWYQQALGQGPQFIFQYYREEENGRGNFPPRFSGLQFPNYSSELNVNALELDDSALYLCASSLKQGFNTEAFFGQGTRLTVV.